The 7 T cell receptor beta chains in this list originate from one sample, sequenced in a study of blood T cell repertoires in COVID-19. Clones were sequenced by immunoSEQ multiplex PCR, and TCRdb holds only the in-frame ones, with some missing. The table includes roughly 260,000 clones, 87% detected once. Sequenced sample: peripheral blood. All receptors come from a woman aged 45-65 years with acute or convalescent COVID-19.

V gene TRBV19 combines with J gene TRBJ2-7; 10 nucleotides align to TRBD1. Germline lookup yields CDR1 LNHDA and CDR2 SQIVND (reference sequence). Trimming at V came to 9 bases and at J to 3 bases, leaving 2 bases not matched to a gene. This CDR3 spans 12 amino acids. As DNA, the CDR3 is TGTGCCAGCGGGACAGGGGACTACGAGCAGTACTTC. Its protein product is CASGTGDYEQYF.

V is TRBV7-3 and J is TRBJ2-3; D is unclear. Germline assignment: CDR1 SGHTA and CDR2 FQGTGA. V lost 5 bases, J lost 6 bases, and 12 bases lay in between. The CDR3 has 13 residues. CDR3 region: CASSLLDGDTQYF. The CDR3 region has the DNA TGTGCCAGCAGCCTGCTAGACGGGGATACGCAGTATTTT.

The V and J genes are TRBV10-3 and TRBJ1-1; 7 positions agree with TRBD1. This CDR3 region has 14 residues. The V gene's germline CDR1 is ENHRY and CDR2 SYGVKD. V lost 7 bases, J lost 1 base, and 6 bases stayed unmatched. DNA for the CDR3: TGTGCCATCACCCAGGGACAGACGAACACTGAAGCTTTCTTT. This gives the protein CAITQGQTNTEAFF.

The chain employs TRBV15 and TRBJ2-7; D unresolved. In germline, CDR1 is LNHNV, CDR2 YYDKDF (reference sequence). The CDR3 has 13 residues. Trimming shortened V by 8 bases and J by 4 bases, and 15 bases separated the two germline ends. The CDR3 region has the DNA TGTGCCACCGCCCTAGAGCCTCATTACGAGCAGTACTTC. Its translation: CATALEPHYEQYF.

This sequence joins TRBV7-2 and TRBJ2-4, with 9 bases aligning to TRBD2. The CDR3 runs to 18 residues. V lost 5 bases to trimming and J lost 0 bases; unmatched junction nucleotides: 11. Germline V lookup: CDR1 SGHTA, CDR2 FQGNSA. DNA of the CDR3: TGTGCCAGCAGCCGCCTCGGGCTAGCGGGGATAGCCAAAAACATTCAGTACTTC. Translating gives CASSRLGLAGIAKNIQYF.

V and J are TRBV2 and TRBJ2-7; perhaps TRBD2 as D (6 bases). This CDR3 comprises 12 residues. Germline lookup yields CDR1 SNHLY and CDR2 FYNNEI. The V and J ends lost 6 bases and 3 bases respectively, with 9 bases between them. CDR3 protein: CASRAGYYEQYF. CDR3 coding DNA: TGTGCCAGCAGGGCGGGATACTACGAGCAGTACTTC. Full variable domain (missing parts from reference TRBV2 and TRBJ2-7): EPEVTQTPSHQVTQMGQEVILRCVPISNHLYFYWYRQILGQKVEFLVSFYNNEISEKSEIFDDQFSVERPDGSNFTLKIRSTKLEDSAMYFCASRAGYYEQYFGPGTRLTVT.

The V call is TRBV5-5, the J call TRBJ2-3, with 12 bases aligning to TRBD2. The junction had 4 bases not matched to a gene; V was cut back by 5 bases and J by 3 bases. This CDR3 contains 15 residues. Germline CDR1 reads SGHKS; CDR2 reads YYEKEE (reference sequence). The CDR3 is CASSLLAGGTDTQYF. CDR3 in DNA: TGTGCCAGCAGTTTACTAGCGGGAGGAACAGATACGCAGTATTTT.